This T cell receptor (beta chain) comes out of a study of cytomegalovirus exposure and HLA in healthy donors. Study-level findings and limits: TCR beta chains numbering 150 to 200 were designated cytomegalovirus-associated.

As to this clone: The antigen is undetermined.

The PCR contained 60 Vbeta and 13 Jbeta primers. Repertoires were generated with immunoSEQ multiplex PCR, while TCRdb's copy carries only in-frame clones and drops some. The sample contains about 190,000 clones, approximately 79% of which appear only once. Sequenced sample: PBMCs. This clonotype was sampled from a woman under 30 in good health and CMV-seronegative.

The CDR3 sequence: CASSLLAGSSNQPQHF. The DNA for the CDR3 is TGTGCCAGCTCACTGCTTGCAGGGTCGAGCAATCAGCCCCAGCATTTT. This rearrangement joins TRBV18 to TRBJ1-5; perhaps TRBD1 as D (5 bases). The CDR3 is 16 amino acids. The ends were cut back, 4 bases at V and 1 base at J, with 14 bases in the middle. Germline V gene lookup returns CDR1 KGHSH and CDR2 LQKENI.